This passage covers 5 T cell receptor beta chains from one sample sequenced in a study of T cells in Graves' hyperthyroidism and ophthalmopathy. Researchers took RNA transcripts and amplified the TCR beta CDR3 regions from them. HTBI primers were used for first-round RT-PCR of the TCR CDR3. TCRdb itself ran the multiplex PCR reads through MiXCR, one entry per CDR3 protein. The table has about 520,000 distinct CDR3 sequences, around 20% seen once. Sequences were obtained from blood. These receptors were collected from a young man with Graves' hyperthyroidism.

This clonotype was seen at least ten times. The CDR3 spells CASTLGGGPPFEQYF. The CDR3 coding sequence is TGTGCCAGCACCCTGGGAGGGGGGCCTCCGTTCGAGCAGTACTTC. The chain is built from TRBV12-3 or TRBV12-4 and TRBJ2-7; D is possibly TRBD2 (7 bases). Trimming cost V 7 bases and J 6 bases, with 22 bases left between them. This CDR3 is built from 15 residues.

The J gene is TRBJ2-5, the V gene TRBV5-1; D ambiguous. This CDR3 has 16 residues. V was shortened by 0 bases and J by 1 base, with 13 bases between the two germline ends. Germline V gives CDR1 SGHRS, CDR2 YFSETQ. The chain's CDR3 is CASSLVVTSSQETQYF. CDR3 nucleotide sequence: TGCGCCAGCAGCTTGGTGGTTACATCCTCCCAAGAGACCCAGTACTTC.

This clonotype was counted many times. The CDR3 sequence is CASRGPSSSGELFF. In DNA, the CDR3 is TGTGCCAGCAGAGGACCTAGTAGCTCCGGGGAGCTGTTTTTT. The chain employs TRBV6-1 and TRBJ2-2; D remains unclear. V lost 6 bases, J lost 6 bases, and 14 bases lay in between. The CDR3 consists of 14 residues. Germline values: CDR1 MNHNS, CDR2 SASEGT.

This rearrangement joins TRBV5-1 to TRBJ1-1, with D unresolved. CDR3 size: 15 residues. V lost 0 bases and J lost 0, with 9 bases in between. CDR1 and CDR2 from the germline V gene are SGHRS and YFSETQ. CDR3 protein: CASSLELLLNTEAFF. The DNA for the CDR3 is TGCGCCAGCAGCTTGGAGCTGTTATTGAACACTGAAGCTTTCTTT.

This clonotype was counted ten times or more. This chain connects TRBV11-2 to TRBJ2-7; D not resolved. With 2 bases removed from V and 5 bases from J, the gap between germline ends came to 28 bases. The CDR3 totals 19 residues. Looked up from germline, CDR1 is SGHAT and CDR2 is FQNNGV. The CDR3, as DNA: TGTGCCAGCAGCTTATCAGAGCGTGCGGCTGTCCCCCAATGGAACGAGCAGTACTTC. It codes for CASSLSERAAVPQWNEQYF.